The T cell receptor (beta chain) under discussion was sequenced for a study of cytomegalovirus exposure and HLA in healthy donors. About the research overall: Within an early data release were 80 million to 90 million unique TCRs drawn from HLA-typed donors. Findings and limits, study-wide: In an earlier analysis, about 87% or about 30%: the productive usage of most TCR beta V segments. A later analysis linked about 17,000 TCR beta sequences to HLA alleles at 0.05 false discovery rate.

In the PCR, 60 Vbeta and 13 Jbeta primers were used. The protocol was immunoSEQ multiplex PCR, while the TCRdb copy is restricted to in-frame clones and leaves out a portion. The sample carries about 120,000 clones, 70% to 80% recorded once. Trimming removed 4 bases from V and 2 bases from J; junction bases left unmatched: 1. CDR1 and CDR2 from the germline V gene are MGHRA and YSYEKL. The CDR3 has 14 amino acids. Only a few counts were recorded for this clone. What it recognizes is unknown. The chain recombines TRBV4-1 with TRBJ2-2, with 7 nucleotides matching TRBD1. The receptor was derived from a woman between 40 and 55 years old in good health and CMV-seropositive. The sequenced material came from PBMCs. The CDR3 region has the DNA TGCGCCAGCAGCCGGGACAGCAACACCGGGGAGCTGTTTTTT. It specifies CASSRDSNTGELFF.